The 25 T cell receptor beta chains given below trace back to one sample, sequenced in a study of OX40 agonist ivuxolimab in advanced cancers. The method was immunoSEQ multiplex PCR; TCRdb's version includes in-frame clones alone and lacks a portion of them. There are tens of thousands of clones in the sample; over 85% occur only once, and over 5% lies in the top ten. The sample here was CD4+ or CD8+ T cells sorted from blood, taken in a trial of the OX40 agonist ivuxolimab. The receptors were gathered from an adult with an advanced solid tumor such as melanoma, head and neck, liver or kidney cancer.

This chain joins TRBV7-6 and TRBJ2-1; 10 bases are shared with TRBD2. The CDR3 spans 15 residues. V lost 4 bases to trimming and J lost 4 bases; unmatched junction nucleotides: 4. Germline CDR1 is SGHVS and CDR2 is FNYEAQ. The CDR3 spells CASSSLAGAYNEQFF. The CDR3 DNA reads as TGTGCCAGCAGCTCCCTAGCGGGAGCTTACAATGAGCAGTTCTTC.

The chain carries TRBV5-6 and TRBJ2-2; a weak D match, TRBD1 (5 bases). Deletions cut 3 bases from V and 4 bases from J, with 7 bases between. Germline V gene data show CDR1 as SGHDT and CDR2 as YYEEEE. This CDR3 is built from 13 residues. CDR3 in amino acids: CASSWQGTGELFF. CDR3 DNA: TGTGCCAGCAGCTGGCAGGGCACCGGGGAGCTGTTTTTT.

In its sample, this clone was seen once. The V call is TRBV4-1, the J call TRBJ2-5, with 7 bases matching TRBD1. Germline values: CDR1 MGHRA, CDR2 YSYEKL. V shed 5 bases and J 4 bases; nucleotides not matched to a gene: 4. This CDR3 region has 13 residues. This chain's CDR3 is CASSGDSGETQYF. The CDR3, as DNA: TGCGCCAGCAGCGGGGACAGCGGAGAGACCCAGTACTTC.

This chain connects TRBV6-5 to TRBJ1-1, with a weak D call TRBD1 (5 bases). V lost 8 bases, J lost 1 base, and 11 bases lay in between. Germline CDR1 and CDR2: MNHEY and SVGAGI. The CDR3 totals 13 residues. CDR3 nucleotides: TGTGCCAGCTTGACCGGGGGGAACACTGAAGCTTTCTTT. Protein product: CASLTGGNTEAFF.

In nucleotides, the CDR3 is TGTGCCAGCAGCCCCACGGGATTGGGCCAGGTCGGAGAGACCCAGTACTTC. Its protein is CASSPTGLGQVGETQYF. V and J are TRBV7-8 and TRBJ2-5, with a tentative D call TRBD2 (5 bases). The CDR3 runs 17 residues. The V gene's germline CDR1 is SGHVS and CDR2 FQNEAQ. V lost 5 bases and J lost 4, with 23 bases in between.

The J gene is TRBJ1-4, the V gene TRBV9; TRBD1 matches at 8 bases. This CDR3 is 14 amino acids long. From germline, CDR1 is SGDLS and CDR2 YYNGEE. The ends lost 2 bases at V and 8 bases at J; junction bases unmatched: 5. This CDR3 is CASSVTGGREKLFF. The DNA for the CDR3 is TGTGCCAGCAGCGTCACAGGGGGGAGGGAAAAACTGTTTTTT.

The chain has TRBV5-4 and TRBJ2-3; a possible D gene is TRBD2 (5 bases). V lost 3 bases, J lost 0 bases, and 11 bases lay in between. Germline CDR1 SGHNT, CDR2 YYREEE (reference sequence). There are 15 residues in the CDR3. The CDR3 DNA reads as TGTGCCAGCAGCTATAGCGAGACTAGCACAGATACGCAGTATTTT. Translation gives CASSYSETSTDTQYF.

The V and J genes are TRBV10-3 and TRBJ2-7, with D perhaps TRBD1 or TRBD2 (7 bases each). Trimming stripped 2 bases from V and 2 bases from J, with 19 bases between. The CDR3 totals 17 residues. Germline values: CDR1 ENHRY, CDR2 SYGVKD. As DNA, the CDR3 is TGTGCCATCAGTGAGCCCCAGGGGGGGTGGGGCCCCTACGAGCAGTACTTC. Translation gives CAISEPQGGWGPYEQYF.

This clone has a single count. The gene calls are TRBV5-5 and TRBJ1-1; no definite D call. Germline CDR1 is SGHKS and CDR2 is YYEKEE (reference sequence). The CDR3 loop spans 14 amino acids. V was pared by 4 bases and J by 5 bases, with 15 bases between. The CDR3 nucleotides are TGTGCCAGCAGCAGTGGGTGGGGAGGGACTGAAGCTTTCTTT. It encodes CASSSGWGGTEAFF.

In this sample, this clone turned up once. The chain carries TRBV29-1 and TRBJ2-2, with a tentative D call TRBD1 (5 bases). The CDR3 runs 14 residues. Trimming pared 4 bases from V and 7 bases from J, leaving 16 bases between. From germline, CDR1 is SQVTM and CDR2 ANQGSEA. The CDR3 DNA reads TGCAGCGTTGGGACACCGGCGACCAACGGGGAGCTGTTTTTT. Translation gives CSVGTPATNGELFF.

This chain links TRBV9 with TRBJ1-1; 7 positions agree with TRBD1. V was clipped by 5 bases and J by 1 base; unmatched bases: 14. The germline CDR1 and CDR2 sequences are SGDLS and YYNGEE. The CDR3 length is 17 residues. The CDR3 loop reads CASSRWAFTGENTEAFF. Here the CDR3 DNA reads TGTGCCAGCAGTCGTTGGGCATTCACAGGGGAGAACACTGAAGCTTTCTTT.

This clone was seen a single time. The CDR3 is CASSQDSRTGINEQFF. CDR3 in DNA: TGCGCCAGCAGCCAAGATTCGAGGACTGGAATCAATGAGCAGTTCTTC. The rearrangement links TRBV4-1 to TRBJ2-1; tentative D call: TRBD2 (5 bases). Trimming took 0 bases from V and 6 from J, leaving 15 bases between them. The CDR3 extends over 16 amino acids. Germline V gene lookup returns CDR1 MGHRA and CDR2 YSYEKL.

This clone showed up just a few times. The rearrangement joins TRBV28 to TRBJ2-3, with 13 bases identical to TRBD2. Germline V gene data show CDR1 as MDHEN and CDR2 as SYDVKM. The CDR3 is made up of 15 amino acids. The trim removed 7 bases at V and 3 bases at J, leaving 4 bases unmatched. The CDR3 here is CASTMTSGGTDTQYF. The CDR3 DNA reads as TGTGCCAGCACCATGACTAGCGGGGGGACAGATACGCAGTATTTT.

This clone turned up a few times. J is TRBJ2-7 and V is TRBV18, with D tentatively TRBD1 (5 bases). V was pared by 1 base and J by 5 bases, with 12 bases between. Germline-derived CDR1 and CDR2 are KGHSH and LQKENI. The CDR3 has 14 amino acids. As DNA, the CDR3 is TGTGCCAGCTCACCACGCCCAGGGTTGGACGAGCAGTACTTC. It is translated as CASSPRPGLDEQYF. The whole variable domain, remainder taken from reference TRBV18 and TRBJ2-7, is NAGVMQNPRHLVRRRGQEARLRCSPMKGHSHVYWYRQLPEEGLKFMVYLQKENIIDESGMPKERFSAEFPKEGPSILRIQQVVRGDSAAYFCASSPRPGLDEQYFGPGTRLTVT.

This rearrangement joins TRBV19 to TRBJ1-1, with a possible D match to TRBD1 (5 bases). Between the trimmed V and J ends, which lost 5 bases and 0 bases, there was a span of 13 bases. The CDR3 has 15 residues. CDR1 is LNHDA and CDR2 is SQIVND in the germline V gene (reference sequence). The DNA of the CDR3 is TGTGCCAGTAGTCCATGGACATATATGAACACTGAAGCTTTCTTT. Protein product: CASSPWTYMNTEAFF.

The chain is built from TRBV25-1 and TRBJ1-1, with 7 bases lining up with TRBD1. Germline trimming cut 2 bases from V and 1 base from J; bases unmatched to any gene: 7. CDR1 is MGHDK, CDR2 SYGVNS, per germline. This CDR3 is built from 16 residues. The CDR3: CASSETGVGWNTEAFF. In nucleotides, the CDR3 is TGTGCCAGCAGTGAAACAGGGGTAGGTTGGAACACTGAAGCTTTCTTT. Together with reference TRBV25-1 and TRBJ1-1, the CDR3 gives the full variable domain: EADIYQTPRYLVIGTGKKITLECSQTMGHDKMYWYQQDPGMELHLIHYSYGVNSTEKGDLSSESTVSRIRTEHFPLTLESARPSHTSQYLCASSETGVGWNTEAFFGQGTRLTVV.

This chain joins TRBV28 and TRBJ2-5; TRBD2 might be the D (6 bases). This CDR3 spans 12 amino acids. V was pared by 4 bases and J by 3 bases, with 6 bases between. Germline CDR1 and CDR2: MDHEN and SYDVKM. CDR3 sequence (DNA): TGTGCCAGCAGTTCGGGGGAAGAGACCCAGTACTTC. This encodes CASSSGEETQYF.

This chain uses TRBV19 with TRBJ2-1; TRBD2 might be the D (6 bases). V was shortened by 6 bases and J by 6 bases, with 12 bases between the two germline ends. The CDR3 is 13 residues long. Germline-derived CDR1 and CDR2 are LNHDA and SQIVND (reference sequence). DNA of the CDR3: TGTGCCAGTAGCCACGGGGGTATCAATGAGCAGTTCTTC. Its protein product is CASSHGGINEQFF.

This chain links TRBV4-3 with TRBJ1-3, with D unclear. The V gene's germline CDR1 is LGHNA and CDR2 YSLEER. V lost 0 bases and J lost 2, with 11 bases in between. The CDR3 length is 16 residues. CDR3 protein: CASSQEGQNPGNTIYF. Here the CDR3 DNA reads TGCGCCAGCAGCCAAGAAGGTCAGAATCCTGGAAACACCATATATTTT.

In the case of this clone: Compared with germline, one end of the junction differs, possibly owing to a read error. The chain carries TRBV6-1 and TRBJ2-5; TRBD1 or TRBD2 may be the D gene (7 bases each). CDR3 length equals 17 residues. The germline CDR1 and CDR2 sequences are MNHNS and SASEGT. The CDR3 sequence: CASREGGETGFKETQYF. The CDR3 DNA reads as TGTGCCAGCAGAGAAGGGGGGGAGACAGGGTTTAAAGAGACCCAGTACTTC.

The V call is TRBV5-1, the J call TRBJ1-1, with a weak D call TRBD1 (5 bases). Germline-derived CDR1 and CDR2 are SGHRS and YFSETQ. Trimming stripped 3 bases from V and 1 base from J, with 10 bases between. The CDR3 extends over 14 amino acids. CDR3 nucleotides: TGCGCCAGCAGCTATGACGGGGGGAACACTGAAGCTTTCTTT. Protein product: CASSYDGGNTEAFF.

The genes are TRBV10-3 and TRBJ2-7; D is uncertain. The CDR3 sequence is 11 residues long. The germline CDR1 and CDR2 sequences are ENHRY and SYGVKD. Deletions cut 0 bases from V and 7 bases from J, with 4 bases between. DNA for the CDR3: TGTGCCATCAGTGAGTCGGGGGAGCAGTACTTC. Its translation is CAISESGEQYF.

The chain combines TRBV5-1 with TRBJ1-1, with D maybe TRBD1 (5 bases). The CDR3 loop spans 13 amino acids. Trimming removed 4 bases from V and 4 bases from J, with 11 bases in between. Germline V gene sequence: CDR1 SGHRS, CDR2 YFSETQ. CDR3 bases: TGCGCCAGCAGCCCCTCGGGGGTCACTGAAGCTTTCTTT. It encodes CASSPSGVTEAFF.

The chain joins TRBV10-3 to TRBJ1-1, with D hard to call. CDR3 length equals 14 residues. The V gene's germline CDR1 is ENHRY and CDR2 SYGVKD. Trimming shortened V by 8 bases and J by 3 bases, and 16 bases separated the two germline ends. In DNA, the CDR3 is TGTGCCATCCGGGGTGGGGTCGGGGACACTGAAGCTTTCTTT. Residues: CAIRGGVGDTEAFF.

The rearrangement joins TRBV6-5 to TRBJ1-1; no firm D call. Germline V gives CDR1 MNHEY, CDR2 SVGAGI. The CDR3 is 13 amino acids. V lost 7 bases, J lost 6 bases, and 15 bases lay in between. The CDR3, as DNA: TGTGCCAGCACAAGCACACCGTGGGCTGAAGCTTTCTTT. Translation: CASTSTPWAEAFF.